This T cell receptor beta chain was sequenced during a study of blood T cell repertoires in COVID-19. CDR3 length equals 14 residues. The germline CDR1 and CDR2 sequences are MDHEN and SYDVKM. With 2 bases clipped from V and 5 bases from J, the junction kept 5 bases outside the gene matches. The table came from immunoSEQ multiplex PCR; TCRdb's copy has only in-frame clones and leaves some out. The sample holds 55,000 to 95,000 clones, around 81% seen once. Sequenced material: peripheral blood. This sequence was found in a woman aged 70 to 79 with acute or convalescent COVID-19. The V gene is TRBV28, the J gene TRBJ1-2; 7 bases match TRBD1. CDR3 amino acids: CASSLGGQSYGYTF. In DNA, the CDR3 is TGTGCCAGCAGTTTAGGGGGACAGAGTTATGGCTACACCTTC.